This TCR beta chain comes out of a study of OX40 agonist ivuxolimab in advanced cancers. Across the whole study: A mean age of roughly 62 years, range 23 to 79, was recorded, and 70% to 85% were male.

General study findings and limits: In the 0.1 to 3.0 mg/kg range, CD4+ and CD8+ blood T cells had expanded clonally by week 6.

Comment on this clone: Its antigen is not identified.

Generated by immunoSEQ multiplex PCR, the TCRdb table keeps only in-frame clones and is missing some. The table records about 58,000 clones, 75% to 90% of them present only once. CDR3 size: 16 residues. Germline V gene sequence: CDR1 MDHEN, CDR2 SYDVKM. Trimming removed 1 base from V and 5 bases from J, with 15 bases in between. The chain carries TRBV28 and TRBJ2-1, with TRBD1 as a possible D gene (7 bases). This TCR was sampled from an adult with an advanced solid tumor such as melanoma, head and neck, liver or kidney cancer. The sequencing here drew on CD4+ or CD8+ T cells sorted from blood, taken in a trial of the OX40 agonist ivuxolimab. The CDR3 reads CASSLSEGAFHNEQFF. As DNA, the CDR3 is TGTGCCAGCAGTTTATCGGAGGGGGCCTTCCACAATGAGCAGTTCTTC.